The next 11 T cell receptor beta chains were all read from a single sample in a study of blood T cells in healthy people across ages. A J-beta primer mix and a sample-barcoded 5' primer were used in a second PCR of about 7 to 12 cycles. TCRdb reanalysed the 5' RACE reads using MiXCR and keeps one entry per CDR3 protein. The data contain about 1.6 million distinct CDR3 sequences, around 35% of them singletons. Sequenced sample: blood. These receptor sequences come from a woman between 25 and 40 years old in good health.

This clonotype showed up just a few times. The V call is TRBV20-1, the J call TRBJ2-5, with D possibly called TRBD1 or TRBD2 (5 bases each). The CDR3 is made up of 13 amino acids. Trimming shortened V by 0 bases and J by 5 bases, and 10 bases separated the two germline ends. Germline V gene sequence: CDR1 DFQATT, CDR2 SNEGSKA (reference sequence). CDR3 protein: CSARDRGAETQYF. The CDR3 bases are TGCAGTGCTAGAGATCGGGGCGCGGAGACCCAGTACTTC.

Here the CDR3 reads CSARTGVGLGTQYF. The DNA for the CDR3 is TGCAGTGCCAGGACAGGGGTTGGTTTAGGGACCCAGTACTTC. The V and J genes are TRBV20-1 and TRBJ2-7; 9 bases are a match to TRBD1. The J call may be mistaken, given a closer DNA end match to TRBJ2-5. This CDR3 has 14 residues. CDR1 is DFQATT and CDR2 is SNEGSKA in the germline V gene (reference sequence).

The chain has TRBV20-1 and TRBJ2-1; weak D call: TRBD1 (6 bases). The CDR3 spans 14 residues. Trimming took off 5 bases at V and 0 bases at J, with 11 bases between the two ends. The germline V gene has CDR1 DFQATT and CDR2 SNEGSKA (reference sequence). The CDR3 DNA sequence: TGCAGTGCTCCTACAGGGATCTCCTACAATGAGCAGTTCTTC. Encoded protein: CSAPTGISYNEQFF.

DNA for the CDR3: TGCAGTGCTAGGGCCCTAGCGGGTGCAACTTACAATGAGCAGTTCTTC. Amino acid sequence: CSARALAGATYNEQFF. The gene calls are TRBV20-1 and TRBJ2-1, with 8 bases aligning to TRBD2. CDR3 length: 16 amino acids. After removal of 3 bases from V and 4 bases from J, the junction contained 11 bases not matched to a gene. Per the germline V gene, CDR1 is DFQATT and CDR2 is SNEGSKA (reference sequence).

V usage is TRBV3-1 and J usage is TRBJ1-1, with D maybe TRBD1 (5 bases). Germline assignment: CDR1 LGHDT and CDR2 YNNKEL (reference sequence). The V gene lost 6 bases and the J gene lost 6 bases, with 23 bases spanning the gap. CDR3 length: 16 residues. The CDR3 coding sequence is TGTGCCAGCAGGCAGCTCGGATTGGACCCAGGGTCTGAAGCTTTCTTT. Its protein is CASRQLGLDPGSEAFF.

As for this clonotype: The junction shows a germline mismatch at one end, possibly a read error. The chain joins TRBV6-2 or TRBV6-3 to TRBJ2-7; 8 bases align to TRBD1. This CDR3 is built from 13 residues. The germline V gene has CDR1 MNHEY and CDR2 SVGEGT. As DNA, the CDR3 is TGTGGCAGCACCAAACCGGACAGGGATGAGCAGTACTTC. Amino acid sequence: CGSTKPDRDEQYF.

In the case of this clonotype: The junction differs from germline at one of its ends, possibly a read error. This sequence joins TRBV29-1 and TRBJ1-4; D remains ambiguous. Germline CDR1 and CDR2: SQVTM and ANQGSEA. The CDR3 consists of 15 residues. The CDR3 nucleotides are TGCAGCGTTGAAGATCCCGTCGAGCCAAATGAAAAACCGTTTTTT. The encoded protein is CSVEDPVEPNEKPFF.

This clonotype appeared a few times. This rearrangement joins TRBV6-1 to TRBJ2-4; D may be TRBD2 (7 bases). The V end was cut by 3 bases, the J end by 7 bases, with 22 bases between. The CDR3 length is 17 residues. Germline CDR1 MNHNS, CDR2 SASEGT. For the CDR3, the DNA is TGTGCCAGCAGTGACCGGGGGGCCCCCCCTACCTCTAACATTCAGTACTTC. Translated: CASSDRGAPPTSNIQYF.

The CDR3 nucleotides are TGTGCCAGCAGCTCAGGGACAGGGTGGAACGGAGAGACCCAGTACTTC. Translating it yields CASSSGTGWNGETQYF. This chain uses TRBV11-3 with TRBJ2-5; 9 nucleotides align to TRBD1. CDR1 and CDR2 (germline): SGHNT, YENEEA. Trimming at V came to 4 bases and at J to 4 bases, leaving 10 bases not matched to a gene. The CDR3 length is 16 residues.

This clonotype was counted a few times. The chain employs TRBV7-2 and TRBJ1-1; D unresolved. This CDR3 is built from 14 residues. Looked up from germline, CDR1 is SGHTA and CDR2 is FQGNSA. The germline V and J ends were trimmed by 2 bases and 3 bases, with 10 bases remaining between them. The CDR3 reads CASSLPGLYTEAFF. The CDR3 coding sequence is TGTGCCAGCAGCTTACCAGGACTCTACACTGAAGCTTTCTTT.

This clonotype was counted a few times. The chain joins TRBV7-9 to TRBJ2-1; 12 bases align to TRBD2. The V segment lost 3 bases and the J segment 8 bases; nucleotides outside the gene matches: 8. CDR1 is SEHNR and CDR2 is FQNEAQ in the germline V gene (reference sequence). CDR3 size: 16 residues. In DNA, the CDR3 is TGTGCCAGCAGCTTGGCCACTAGCGGGAGGTACCATGAGCAGTTCTTC. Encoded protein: CASSLATSGRYHEQFF.